Below, 9 T cell receptor beta chains from the same sample are listed, as sequenced in a study of shared clonotypes between healthy human individuals. Naive CD8 cells lacked CD45RO and underwent positive selection for CCR7, leaving out terminally differentiated effector memory CD45RA+ cells. Some clones are missing from TCRdb's copy, which holds only in-frame ones; the method was immunoSEQ multiplex PCR. The table lists some 2.1 million clones, approximately 94% of them singletons. Sequencing used naive CD8+ T cells sorted from blood. All receptors derive from a young man in good health.

For this clone: At the DNA level, this CDR3 is encoded by other sequences in the same sample as well. This rearrangement joins TRBV6-6 to TRBJ2-3, with D uncertain. V was trimmed by 4 bases and J by 3 bases, leaving 2 bases between them. The CDR3 covers 11 residues. Germline CDR1 MNHNY, CDR2 SVGAGI (reference sequence). The CDR3 sequence: CASSLTDTQYF. The CDR3 region has the DNA TGTGCCAGCAGTTTAACAGATACGCAGTATTTT.

The rearrangement uses TRBV2 and TRBJ2-7, with 8 bases fitting TRBD2. J lost 2 bases, V lost 6 bases, and 6 bases had no gene match. Germline V CDR1 and CDR2: SNHLY, FYNNEI. This CDR3 is 14 amino acids long. CDR3 nucleotide sequence: TGTGCCAGCAGACCCGGGGGGGAAGCCTACGAGCAGTACTTC. Its protein is CASRPGGEAYEQYF.

Of note for this clone: Other DNA sequences in this specimen translate into the identical CDR3. The chain has TRBV9 and TRBJ1-3; D ambiguous. Trimming left V 2 bases short and J 4 bases short, with 10 bases between. The germline V gene encodes CDR1 SGDLS and CDR2 YYNGEE. The CDR3 totals 14 residues. Written as DNA, the CDR3 is TGTGCCAGCAGCGTTTCTGGTCTCGGAAACACCATATATTTT. Its protein product is CASSVSGLGNTIYF.

The chain carries TRBV2 and TRBJ2-7; TRBD1 matches 9 bases. Losses at the gene ends were 5 bases for V and 7 bases for J; bases not matched to a gene: 6. This CDR3 is 13 amino acids long. CDR1 SNHLY and CDR2 FYNNEI come from the germline V gene. For the CDR3, the DNA is TGTGCCAGCAGTCCCACAGGGGGCACGGAGCAGTACTTC. Translating it yields CASSPTGGTEQYF.

V usage is TRBV9 and J usage is TRBJ2-7, with unresolved D. V was cut by 1 base and J by 0 bases, with 11 bases left in between. The CDR3 spans 15 residues. CDR1 and CDR2 from the germline V gene are SGDLS and YYNGEE. This chain's CDR3 is CASSVSPDHSYEQYF. In DNA form, the CDR3 reads TGTGCCAGCAGCGTATCTCCGGACCACTCCTACGAGCAGTACTTC.

This clone was recorded only once. J is TRBJ2-4 and V is TRBV2; D is undetermined. The CDR3 length is 15 residues. The germline V and J ends were trimmed by 9 bases and 0 bases, with 15 bases remaining between them. Germline CDR1 reads SNHLY; CDR2 reads FYNNEI. CDR3 DNA: TGTGCCAGTGCTGTAGCAGTTCTAGCCAAAAACATTCAGTACTTC. Translated, it gives CASAVAVLAKNIQYF.

The rearrangement links TRBV27 to TRBJ1-5; perhaps TRBD1 as D (6 bases). CDR1 is MNHEY, CDR2 SMNVEV, per germline (reference sequence). The length of the CDR3 is 14 residues. The V and J ends lost 6 bases and 7 bases respectively, with 16 bases between them. The CDR3: CASSLQGSFQPQHF. The CDR3 DNA follows: TGTGCCAGCAGCCTACAGGGAAGTTTCCAGCCCCAGCATTTT.

This chain connects TRBV7-9 to TRBJ2-1; TRBD2 matches 11 bases. The CDR3 runs to 14 residues. CDR1 is SEHNR and CDR2 is FQNEAQ in the germline V gene (reference sequence). Trimming took 0 bases from V and 15 from J; bases not matched to a gene: 7. In nucleotides, the CDR3 is TGTGCCAGCAGCTTAGCACTAGCGGGGGCCGGTGCGTTCTTC. It specifies CASSLALAGAGAFF.

The rearrangement joins TRBV4-3 to TRBJ1-2, with D hard to call. CDR3 length: 13 amino acids. CDR1 is LGHNA, CDR2 YSLEER, per germline. Trimming took off 0 bases at V and 2 bases at J, with 4 bases between the two ends. CDR3 sequence (DNA): TGCGCCAGCAGCCAAGACCCAAACTATGGCTACACCTTC. Translated, it gives CASSQDPNYGYTF.